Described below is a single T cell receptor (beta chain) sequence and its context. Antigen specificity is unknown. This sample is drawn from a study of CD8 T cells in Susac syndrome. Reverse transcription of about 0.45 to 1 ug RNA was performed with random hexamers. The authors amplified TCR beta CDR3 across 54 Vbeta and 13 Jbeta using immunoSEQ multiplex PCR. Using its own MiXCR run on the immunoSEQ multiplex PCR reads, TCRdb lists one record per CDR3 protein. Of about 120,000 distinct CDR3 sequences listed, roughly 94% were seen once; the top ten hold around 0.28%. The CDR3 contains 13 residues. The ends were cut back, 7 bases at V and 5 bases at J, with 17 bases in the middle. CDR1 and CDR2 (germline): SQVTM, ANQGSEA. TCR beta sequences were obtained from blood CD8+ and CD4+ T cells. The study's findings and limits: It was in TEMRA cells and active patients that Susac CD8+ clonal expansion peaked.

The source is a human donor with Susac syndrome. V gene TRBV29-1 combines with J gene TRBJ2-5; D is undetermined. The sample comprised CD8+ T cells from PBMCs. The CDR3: CSARKGSVETQYF. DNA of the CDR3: TGCAGCGCCCGGAAAGGGTCAGTTGAGACCCAGTACTTC.